A selection of T cell receptor beta chains follows, all from one sample in a study of blood T cell repertoires in COVID-19. Produced via immunoSEQ multiplex PCR; TCRdb's table is partial and in-frame only. The sample has about 410,000 clones; around 91% are singletons. The sequenced sample was peripheral blood. These receptor sequences come from a woman in her 40s with COVID-19, enrolled during active disease. Each CDR3 is given with its conserved first and last residue. Expanded clones are given a class, and other clones once, few, many or no size at all.

V	size	J	length	CDR3
TRBV18	-	TRBJ2-1	17	CASSPAVGGTTYNEQFF
TRBV25-1	-	TRBJ2-5	13	CASSIRVQETQYF
TRBV7-3	-	TRBJ2-3	15	CASSRAGGSTDTQYF
TRBV3-1/TRBV3-2	-	TRBJ1-1	13	CASSQAINTEAFF
TRBV5-1	-	TRBJ1-4	14	CASSLEQGNEKLFF
TRBV2	-	TRBJ2-5	15	CASGGLAGAGETQYF
TRBV11-2	-	TRBJ1-2	15	CASSRGQGRHYGYTF
TRBV9	-	TRBJ1-6	16	CASSPYGQGRNSPLHF
TRBV7-2	-	TRBJ1-1	13	CASSSFLNTEAFF
TRBV11-2	-	TRBJ2-1	13	CASRDGAGVSPFF
TRBV28	-	TRBJ2-3	14	CASSFGGVLDTQYF
TRBV11-2	-	TRBJ2-3	13	CASSLPGPAGQYF
TRBV28	-	TRBJ2-2	13	CACRQGASGELFF
TRBV9	once	TRBJ1-1	12	CASSALNTEAFF
TRBV28	-	TRBJ2-1	12	CATTTGYNEQFF
TRBV28	-	TRBJ1-5	13	CASSLYHPGAQHF
TRBV10-3	-	TRBJ2-3	12	CAISNNADTQYF
TRBV30	-	TRBJ1-1	11	CAWRANTEAFF
TRBV9	-	TRBJ2-1	15	CASSVGLGGYNEQFF
TRBV5-8	-	TRBJ1-5	14	CASSLEQGNQPQHF
TRBV6-2/TRBV6-3	-	TRBJ1-4	14	CASSYIATNEKLFF
TRBV4-3	-	TRBJ1-2	14	CASSQDRVGGGYTF
TRBV7-9	once	TRBJ1-5	16	CASSLISGGGNQPQHF
TRBV25-1	-	TRBJ1-1	14	CASSVDSANTEAFF
TRBV6-6	-	TRBJ1-1	14	CASRPADRVHEAFF